One and the same sample provided the 12 T cell receptor beta chains below, sequenced in a study of blood T cells in healthy people across ages. Together with a sample-barcoded 5' primer, a J-beta primer mix was included in a second PCR lasting roughly 6 to 12 cycles. TCRdb re-called the 5' RACE reads with MiXCR, one entry per CDR3 protein. The sample shows roughly 1.5 million distinct CDR3 sequences, around 40% of them seen only once. The sample taken for sequencing was blood. These receptors were taken from a woman in her late teens or twenties in good health.

A few counts support this clonotype. The genes are TRBV12-3 or TRBV12-4 and TRBJ2-7; D tentatively fits TRBD1 or TRBD2 (5 bases each). The ends were cut back, 4 bases at V and 0 bases at J, with 13 bases in the middle. There are 15 residues in the CDR3. This CDR3 is CASSSRDGSSYEQYF. The CDR3 nucleotides are TGTGCCAGCAGTTCCCGGGACGGAAGCTCCTACGAGCAGTACTTC.

To note about this clonotype: This clone may be a read error of a much larger clone one base away. The chain recombines TRBV12-3 or TRBV12-4 with TRBJ2-3; TRBD2 matches 8 bases. The CDR3 extends over 15 amino acids. CDR3 amino acids: CASRGTSGFTDMQYF. DNA of the CDR3: TGTGCCAGCAGGGGCACTAGCGGCTTCACAGATATGCAGTATTTT.

Only a few counts were recorded for this clonotype. The chain links TRBV20-1 to TRBJ2-7, with 7 bases lining up with TRBD2. Losses at the gene ends were 7 bases for V and 3 bases for J; bases not matched to a gene: 9. CDR3 length: 13 amino acids. CDR1 and CDR2 from the germline V gene are DFQATT and SNEGSKA (reference sequence). The chain's CDR3 is CSDKRTRGYEQYF. CDR3 DNA sequence: TGCAGTGATAAACGGACTAGAGGCTACGAGCAGTACTTC.

This chain links TRBV7-9 with TRBJ2-3, with 8 bases aligning to TRBD1. This CDR3 has 16 residues. Germline loops: CDR1 SEHNR, CDR2 FQNEAQ (reference sequence). With V trimmed by 5 bases and J by 2 bases, 9 bases remained unmatched. For the CDR3, the DNA is TGTGCCAGCAGCGCTCCGGACAGGGACCTCACAGATACGCAGTATTTT. As protein: CASSAPDRDLTDTQYF.

The count of this clonotype is one. The rearrangement joins TRBV27 to TRBJ1-1; D is uncertain. The CDR3 is 14 amino acids. Germline CDR1 is MNHEY and CDR2 is SMNVEV (reference sequence). V lost 5 bases and J lost 3, with 13 bases in between. The CDR3 here is CASSDGTSYTEAFF. CDR3 nucleotide sequence: TGTGCCAGCAGTGACGGCACTTCGTACACTGAAGCTTTCTTT.

Many counts were recorded for this clonotype. The chain uses TRBV12-3 or TRBV12-4 and TRBJ2-7; TRBD1 agrees at 10 bases. The CDR3 is 14 residues long. The junction had 5 bases not matched to a gene; V was cut back by 6 bases and J by 3 bases. DNA of the CDR3: TGTGCCAGCAGGTCCGGGACAGGGGTCTACGAGCAGTACTTC. It encodes CASRSGTGVYEQYF.

The V gene is TRBV25-1, the J gene TRBJ2-1, with D unclear. V lost 1 base, J lost 0 bases, and 10 bases lay in between. The CDR3 spans 16 residues. Looked up from germline, CDR1 is MGHDK and CDR2 is SYGVNS. CDR3 in DNA: TGTGCCAGCAGTGAATTATTGCTGAGCTCCTACAATGAGCAGTTCTTC. Protein sequence: CASSELLLSSYNEQFF.

The table lists this clonotype with a few counts. This chain links TRBV28 with TRBJ1-2; D gene unclear. V gave up 6 bases and J gave up 8 bases, with 10 bases separating them. This CDR3 is built from 11 residues. Germline V gives CDR1 MDHEN, CDR2 SYDVKM. DNA of the CDR3: TGTGCCAGCAGACGCAACCGGGGCTACACCTTC. It yields the protein CASRRNRGYTF.

As to this clonotype: An end of the junction does not agree with germline; a read error may underlie this. The genes are TRBV6-2 or TRBV6-3 and TRBJ1-2; no definite D call. CDR3 length equals 12 residues. The germline V gene encodes CDR1 MNHEY and CDR2 SVGEGT. CDR3 residues: CDSSWTSYGYTF. CDR3 DNA: TGTGACAGCAGTTGGACGTCGTATGGCTACACCTTC.

The gene calls are TRBV29-1 and TRBJ2-5, with D maybe TRBD1 (6 bases). Trimming took off 7 bases at V and 3 bases at J, with 15 bases between the two ends. This CDR3 contains 13 residues. Germline V gene sequence: CDR1 SQVTM, CDR2 ANQGSEA. The CDR3: CSASPGQKETQYF. The CDR3 bases are TGCAGCGCCTCACCCGGACAGAAAGAGACCCAGTACTTC.

This sequence joins TRBV24-1 and TRBJ2-5; 13 bases align to TRBD2. CDR3 size: 17 residues. Germline V gene data show CDR1 as KGHDR and CDR2 as SFDVKD. The V and J ends lost 0 bases and 3 bases, in that order; junction bases with no gene match: 3. The CDR3 DNA reads TGTGCCACCAGTGATTTGCCAGGGACTAGCGGGGAAGAGACCCAGTACTTC. This codes for CATSDLPGTSGEETQYF.

This clonotype showed up many times. J is TRBJ1-1 and V is TRBV13; D unresolved. This CDR3 is 16 amino acids long. Germline loops: CDR1 PRHDT, CDR2 FYEKMQ (reference sequence). Trimming shortened V by 5 bases and J by 3 bases, and 19 bases separated the two germline ends. The CDR3 region has the DNA TGTGCCAGCAGCCGCCCTACCAAGCCCACGGACACTGAAGCTTTCTTT. Residues: CASSRPTKPTDTEAFF.